The source of this T cell receptor beta chain is a study of CD8 T cells in ankylosing spondylitis. Whole-study findings and limits: What seemed typical of ankylosing spondylitis blood was a TCR beta motif built from roughly eight highly homologous variants.

CDR3 length: 16 residues. CDR1 is DFQATT and CDR2 is SNEGSKA in the germline V gene (reference sequence). V gave up 1 base and J gave up 0 bases; unmatched junction bases: 6. Molecular-barcoded quantitative 5'-RACE produced these TCR beta libraries. TCRdb itself ran the 5' RACE reads through MiXCR, one entry per CDR3 protein. The data show fewer than 550,000 distinct CDR3 sequences, with approximately 5% seen just once and approximately 4% held by the top ten. This clonotype was seen ten or more times. Its cognate antigen is unknown. What was sequenced was blood, either unsorted or a sorted T cell fraction (not recorded which). The TCR was taken from a male donor with ankylosing spondylitis. J is TRBJ2-3 and V is TRBV20-1; the match to TRBD2 covers 8 bases. CDR3 nucleotides: TGCAGTGCTAGAGGGCCGAGCGGGAGAAGCACAGATACGCAGTATTTT. Its translation: CSARGPSGRSTDTQYF.